The 16 T cell receptor beta chains below were found in one sample sequenced in a study of neoadjuvant anti-PD-1 for oral cavity cancer. Time point in this sample: after neoadjuvant nivolumab, at surgical resection. Here immunoSEQ multiplex PCR was the method, and the copy in TCRdb shows in-frame clones only, minus some. Counted here are roughly 20,000 clones, 45% occurring once; the ten biggest clones make up roughly 37%. The source was tumor tissue, collected after nivolumab (anti-PD-1) treatment. These receptors originate from a person aged 35-79 years with oral cavity squamous cell carcinoma.

This clone has a single count. The V call is TRBV7-9, the J call TRBJ2-3, with TRBD1 matching over 8 bases. From germline, CDR1 is SEHNR and CDR2 FQNEAQ (reference sequence). V trimming: 4 bases; J trimming: 4 bases; junction bases outside the gene matches: 7. The CDR3 is made up of 15 amino acids. In nucleotides, the CDR3 is TGTGCCAGCAGCTCGACAGGGGTTGGAGCAGATACGCAGTATTTT. Its translation is CASSSTGVGADTQYF.

This clone was detected a few times. The chain employs TRBV29-1 and TRBJ1-2, with TRBD1 matching over 9 bases. Trimming took 6 bases from V and 3 from J; bases not matched to a gene: 5. In germline, CDR1 is SQVTM, CDR2 ANQGSEA. There are 13 residues in the CDR3. This CDR3 is CSVDDRGDYGYTF. The CDR3 DNA reads TGCAGCGTAGACGACAGGGGGGACTATGGCTACACCTTC.

This sequence joins TRBV5-1 and TRBJ1-1; D remains ambiguous. Deletions cut 0 bases from V and 4 bases from J, with 10 bases between. The CDR3 loop spans 14 amino acids. Germline V gene lookup returns CDR1 SGHRS and CDR2 YFSETQ. The CDR3 loop is CASSLVGEGTEAFF. Here the CDR3 DNA reads TGCGCCAGCAGCTTGGTCGGGGAGGGCACTGAAGCTTTCTTT.

This clone was observed a few times. The rearrangement links TRBV7-9 to TRBJ2-2; possibly TRBD2 for D (5 bases). V dropped 7 bases and J dropped 0 bases, with 12 bases sitting between them. Germline CDR1 SEHNR, CDR2 FQNEAQ (reference sequence). There are 15 residues in the CDR3. CDR3 residues: CASTNAGSNTGELFF. CDR3 DNA: TGTGCCAGCACCAACGCGGGTTCGAACACCGGGGAGCTGTTTTTT.

The chain has TRBV15 and TRBJ2-7, with 9 bases aligning to TRBD1. The CDR3 has 11 amino acids. V shed 9 bases, J shed 5 bases, and the junction held 2 bases outside the gene matches. Germline V gene sequence: CDR1 LNHNV, CDR2 YYDKDF (reference sequence). The CDR3 bases are TGTGCCACGGGACAGGGCAACGAGCAGTACTTC. Translated: CATGQGNEQYF.

The genes are TRBV5-1 and TRBJ2-3; D possibly corresponds to TRBD2 (7 bases). The CDR3 totals 16 residues. Trimming cost V 3 bases and J 1 base, with 15 bases left between them. Germline V gene sequence: CDR1 SGHRS, CDR2 YFSETQ. The CDR3 DNA follows: TGCGCCAGCAGCTCCCCCTTCGGGGGGCGCACAGATACGCAGTATTTT. It translates to CASSSPFGGRTDTQYF.

The V gene is TRBV29-1, the J gene TRBJ1-2; 8 nucleotides agree with TRBD1. From germline, CDR1 is SQVTM and CDR2 ANQGSEA. The CDR3 consists of 12 residues. The trim removed 6 bases at V and 5 bases at J, leaving 5 bases unmatched. The CDR3 bases are TGCAGCGTAAAGACAGGGGAGTATGGCTACACCTTC. This codes for CSVKTGEYGYTF.

This chain connects TRBV9 to TRBJ1-3; maybe TRBD1 (6 bases). The CDR3 spans 15 residues. The germline V gene encodes CDR1 SGDLS and CDR2 YYNGEE. The V and J ends lost 3 bases and 0 bases respectively, with 10 bases between them. The DNA for the CDR3 is TGTGCCAGCAGCGCGACAGGAAACTCTGGAAACACCATATATTTT. Its translation: CASSATGNSGNTIYF.

This clone is medium-sized in the sample. This chain joins TRBV7-9 and TRBJ1-2, with D perhaps TRBD1 (5 bases). Germline values: CDR1 SEHNR, CDR2 FQNEAQ (reference sequence). CDR3 size: 15 residues. The V end was cut by 1 base, the J end by 6 bases, with 15 bases between. CDR3 in amino acids: CASSLDEGMPHGYTF. CDR3 in DNA: TGTGCCAGCAGCTTAGATGAGGGGATGCCTCATGGCTACACCTTC. Together with reference TRBV7-9 and TRBJ1-2, the CDR3 gives the full variable domain: DTGVSQNPRHKITKRGQNVTFRCDPISEHNRLYWYRQTLGQGPEFLTYFQNEAQLEKSRLLSDRFSAERPKGSFSTLEIQRTEQGDSAMYLCASSLDEGMPHGYTFGSGTRLTVV.

The chain carries TRBV11-3 and TRBJ2-3, with 7 bases identical to TRBD1. Germline loops: CDR1 SGHNT, CDR2 YENEEA. Trimming took 5 bases from V and 2 from J; bases not matched to a gene: 7. The CDR3 loop spans 15 amino acids. The CDR3: CASSPGTADTDTQYF. CDR3 nucleotides: TGTGCCAGCAGCCCCGGGACAGCGGACACAGATACGCAGTATTTT.

CDR3 in DNA: TGTGCCGGAGGGGGGGGCCGCTCCTACGAGCAGTACTTC. Translating gives CAGGGGRSYEQYF. The chain links TRBV28 to TRBJ2-7; D perhaps matches TRBD2 (7 bases). Trimming removed 11 bases from V and 0 bases from J, with 14 bases in between. Germline assignment: CDR1 MDHEN and CDR2 SYDVKM. This CDR3 has 13 residues.

In its sample, this clone was seen a few times. This sequence joins TRBV6-5 and TRBJ1-6; D might be TRBD1 (6 bases). V lost 0 bases to trimming and J lost 10 bases, with 10 bases between them. The CDR3 extends over 14 amino acids. Germline CDR1 and CDR2: MNHEY and SVGAGI. The CDR3, as DNA: TGTGCCAGCAGTTACTCGACAGGCCCGTCACCCCTCCACTTT. Its protein is CASSYSTGPSPLHF.

The J gene is TRBJ2-3, the V gene TRBV5-1, with D unresolved. The CDR3 runs to 13 residues. From germline, CDR1 is SGHRS and CDR2 YFSETQ. The germline V and J ends were trimmed by 9 bases and 4 bases, with 15 bases remaining between them. CDR3 loop: CATAAGGPDTQYF. The CDR3 nucleotides are TGCGCCACAGCAGCCGGCGGTCCAGATACGCAGTATTTT.

The V gene is TRBV4-1, the J gene TRBJ1-2; no clear D. Trimming took 5 bases from V and 0 from J, leaving 16 bases between them. CDR1 is MGHRA and CDR2 is YSYEKL in the germline V gene. There are 16 residues in the CDR3. Here the CDR3 DNA reads TGCGCCAGCAGCACAAGCCAGCTGGGTTCTAACTATGGCTACACCTTC. Protein sequence: CASSTSQLGSNYGYTF.

The rearrangement uses TRBV7-3 and TRBJ1-2; D is unclear. Germline assignment: CDR1 SGHTA and CDR2 FQGTGA. V was shortened by 7 bases and J by 3 bases, with 15 bases between the two germline ends. This CDR3 spans 14 amino acids. CDR3: CASTRTAEDYGYTF. CDR3 bases: TGTGCCAGCACCCGAACGGCAGAAGACTATGGCTACACCTTC. The full variable domain, completed using reference TRBV7-3 and TRBJ1-2, is GAGVSQTPSNKVTEKGKYVELRCDPISGHTALYWYRQSLGQGPEFLIYFQGTGAADDSGLPNDRFFAVRPEGSVSTLKIQRTERGDSAVYLCASTRTAEDYGYTFGSGTRLTVV.

In this sample, this clone turned up a few times. The chain has TRBV4-1 and TRBJ1-1; perhaps TRBD1 as D (6 bases). Trimming took 0 bases from V and 1 from J, leaving 12 bases between them. Germline CDR1 reads MGHRA; CDR2 reads YSYEKL. The CDR3 totals 16 residues. The CDR3: CASSQDHGTRNTEAFF. Here the CDR3 DNA reads TGCGCCAGCAGCCAAGATCACGGGACAAGGAACACTGAAGCTTTCTTT.